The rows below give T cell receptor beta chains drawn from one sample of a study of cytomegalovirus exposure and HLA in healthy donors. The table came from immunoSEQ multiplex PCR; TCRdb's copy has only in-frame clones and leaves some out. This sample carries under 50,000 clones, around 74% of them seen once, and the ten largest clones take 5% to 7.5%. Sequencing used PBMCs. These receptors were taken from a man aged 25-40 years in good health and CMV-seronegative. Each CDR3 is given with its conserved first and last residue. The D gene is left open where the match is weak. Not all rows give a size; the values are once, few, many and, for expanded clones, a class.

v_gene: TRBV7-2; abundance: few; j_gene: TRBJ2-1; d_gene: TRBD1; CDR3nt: TGTGCCAGCAGCTTAGCCAGGGGGTCCTACAATGAGCAGTTCTTC; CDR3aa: CASSLARGSYNEQFF
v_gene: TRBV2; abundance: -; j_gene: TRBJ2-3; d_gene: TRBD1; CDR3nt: TGTGCCAGCAGTGAACATGGGACAGGGGGTGGGGATACGCAGTATTTT; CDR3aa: CASSEHGTGGGDTQYF
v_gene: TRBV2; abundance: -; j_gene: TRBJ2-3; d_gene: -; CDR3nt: TGTGCCAGCAGAGCGAGTGCCACAGATACGCAGTATTTT; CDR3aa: CASRASATDTQYF
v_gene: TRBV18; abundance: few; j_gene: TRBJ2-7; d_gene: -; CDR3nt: TGTGCCAGCTCAGCGAGGGGGATCGAGCAGTACTTC; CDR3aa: CASSARGIEQYF
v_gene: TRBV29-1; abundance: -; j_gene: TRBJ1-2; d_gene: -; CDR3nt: TGCAGCGTTGCACAGGGACTAGACTATGGCTACACCTTC; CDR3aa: CSVAQGLDYGYTF
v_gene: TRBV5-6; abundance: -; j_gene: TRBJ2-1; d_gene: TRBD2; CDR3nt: TGTGCCAGCAGCTCCTTACCGGGACTAGCGGGAGATGGGTACAATGAGCAGTTCTTC; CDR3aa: CASSSLPGLAGDGYNEQFF
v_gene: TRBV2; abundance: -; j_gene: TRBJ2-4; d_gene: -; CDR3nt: TGTGCCAGCAGTGAAGGGGGCCCCGGTCGCAAAAACATTCAGTACTTC; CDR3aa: CASSEGGPGRKNIQYF
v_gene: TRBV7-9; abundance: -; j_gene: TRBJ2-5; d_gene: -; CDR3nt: TGTGCCAGCGTATTGCTAGGCGGACAAGAGACCCAGTACTTC; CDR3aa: CASVLLGGQETQYF
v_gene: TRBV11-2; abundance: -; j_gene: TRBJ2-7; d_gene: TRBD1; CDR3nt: TGTGCCAGCAGCTTAGATGGGACAGGGAGTTTCGAGCAGTACTTC; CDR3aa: CASSLDGTGSFEQYF
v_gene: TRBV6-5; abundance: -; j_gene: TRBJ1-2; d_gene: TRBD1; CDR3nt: TGTGCCAGCAACCAAGGACAGGGGTCGTACACCTTC; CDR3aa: CASNQGQGSYTF
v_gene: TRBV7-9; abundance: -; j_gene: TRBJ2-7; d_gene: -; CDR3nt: TGTGCCAGCAGCTTAGTCGAGTTCGAGCAGTACTTC; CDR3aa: CASSLVEFEQYF
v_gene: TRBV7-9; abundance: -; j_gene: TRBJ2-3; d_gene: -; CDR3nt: TGTGCCAGCAGCTTAGCGCGCGGTGGAACAGATACGCAGTATTTT; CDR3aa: CASSLARGGTDTQYF
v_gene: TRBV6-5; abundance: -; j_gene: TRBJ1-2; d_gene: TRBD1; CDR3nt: TGTGCCAGCAGTTACTCGATAACCGGGACAGGGTATGGCTACACCTTC; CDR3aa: CASSYSITGTGYGYTF
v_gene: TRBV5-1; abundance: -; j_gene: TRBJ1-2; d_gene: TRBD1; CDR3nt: TGCGCCAGCAGCGACAGGGTGAACTATGGCTACACCTTC; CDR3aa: CASSDRVNYGYTF
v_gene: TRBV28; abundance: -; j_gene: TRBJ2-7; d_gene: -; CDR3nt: TGTGCCAGCAGTTTACCCGAGGGTACTTTAGAGGGCTACGAGCAGTACTTC; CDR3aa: CASSLPEGTLEGYEQYF
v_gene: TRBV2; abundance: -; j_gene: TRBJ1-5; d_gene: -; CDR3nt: TGTGCCAGCAGGGACGGACTGGGAAGCAATCAGCCCCAGCATTTT; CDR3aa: CASRDGLGSNQPQHF
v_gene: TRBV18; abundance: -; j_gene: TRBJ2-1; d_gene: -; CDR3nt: TGTGCCAGCTCACCACCAGTCCTTGTGGGCAACAATGAGCAGTTCTTC; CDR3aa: CASSPPVLVGNNEQFF
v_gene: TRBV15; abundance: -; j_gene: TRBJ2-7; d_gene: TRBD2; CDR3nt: TGTGCCACCAGCAGTGCCCTGGGGGGACTAGCGATGTACGAGCAGTACTTC; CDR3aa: CATSSALGGLAMYEQYF
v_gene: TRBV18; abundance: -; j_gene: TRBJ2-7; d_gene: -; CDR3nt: TGTGCCAGCTCACCACCGAACAGGGACGAGCAGTACTTC; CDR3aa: CASSPPNRDEQYF
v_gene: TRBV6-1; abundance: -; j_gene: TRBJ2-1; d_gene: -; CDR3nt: TGTGCCAGCAGTGTTAGCGGAAGCTCCTACAATGAGCAGTTCTTC; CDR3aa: CASSVSGSSYNEQFF
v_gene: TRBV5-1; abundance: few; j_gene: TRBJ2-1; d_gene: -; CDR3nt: TGCGCCAGCAGCTTGACCACTTCCGGGACACGGTCCTACAATGAGCAGTTCTTC; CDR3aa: CASSLTTSGTRSYNEQFF
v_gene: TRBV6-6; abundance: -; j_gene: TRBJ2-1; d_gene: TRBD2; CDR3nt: TGTGCCGCGGGGGGAAGACGCGATGAGCAGTTCTTC; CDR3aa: CAAGGRRDEQFF
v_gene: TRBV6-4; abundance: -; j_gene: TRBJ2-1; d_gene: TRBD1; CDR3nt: TGTGCCGTCGCATCGCGGACAGGGAATGAGCAGTTCTTC; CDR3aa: CAVASRTGNEQFF
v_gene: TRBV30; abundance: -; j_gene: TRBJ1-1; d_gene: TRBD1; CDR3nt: TGTGTCTGCACAGGGGGAAAGAACACTGAAGCTTTCTTT; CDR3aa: CVCTGGKNTEAFF
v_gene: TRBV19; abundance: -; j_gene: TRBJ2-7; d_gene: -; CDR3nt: TGTGCCAGTAGTATTACCGGTTCCACCTACGAGCAGTACTTC; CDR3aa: CASSITGSTYEQYF
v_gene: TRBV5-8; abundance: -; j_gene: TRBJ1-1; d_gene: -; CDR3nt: TGTGCCAGCACCATCGGGGGGCCTATTGAACCTTTCTTT; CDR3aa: CASTIGGPIEPFF